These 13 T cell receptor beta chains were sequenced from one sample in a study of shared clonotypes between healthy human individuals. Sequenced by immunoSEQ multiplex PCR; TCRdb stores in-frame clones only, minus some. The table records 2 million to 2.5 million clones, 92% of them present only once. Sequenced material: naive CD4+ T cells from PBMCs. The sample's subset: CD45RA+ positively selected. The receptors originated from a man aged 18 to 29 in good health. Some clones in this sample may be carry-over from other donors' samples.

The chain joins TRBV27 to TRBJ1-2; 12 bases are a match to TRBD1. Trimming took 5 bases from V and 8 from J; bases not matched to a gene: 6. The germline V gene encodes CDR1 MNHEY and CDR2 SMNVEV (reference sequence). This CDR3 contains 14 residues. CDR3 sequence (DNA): TGTGCCAGCAGTCTCGGGACAGGGGGCGCGGGCTACACCTTC. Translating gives CASSLGTGGAGYTF.

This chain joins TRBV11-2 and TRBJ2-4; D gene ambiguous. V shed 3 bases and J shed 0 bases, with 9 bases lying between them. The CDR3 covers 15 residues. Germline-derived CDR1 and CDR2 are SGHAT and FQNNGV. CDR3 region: CASSLFNQAKNIQYF. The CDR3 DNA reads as TGTGCCAGCAGCTTGTTTAATCAAGCCAAAAACATTCAGTACTTC.

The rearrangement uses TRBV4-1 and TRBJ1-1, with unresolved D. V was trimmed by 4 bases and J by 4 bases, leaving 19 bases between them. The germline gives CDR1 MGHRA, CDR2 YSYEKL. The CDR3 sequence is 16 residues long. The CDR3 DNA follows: TGCGCCAGCAGCCCCGACCCAGATAGGATCGGCACTGAAGCTTTCTTT. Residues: CASSPDPDRIGTEAFF.

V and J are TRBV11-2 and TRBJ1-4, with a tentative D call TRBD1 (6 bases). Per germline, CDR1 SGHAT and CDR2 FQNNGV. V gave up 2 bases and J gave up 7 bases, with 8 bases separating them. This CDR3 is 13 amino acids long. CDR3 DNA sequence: TGTGCCAGCAGCTTACAGGGGATTGAAAAACTGTTTTTT. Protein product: CASSLQGIEKLFF.

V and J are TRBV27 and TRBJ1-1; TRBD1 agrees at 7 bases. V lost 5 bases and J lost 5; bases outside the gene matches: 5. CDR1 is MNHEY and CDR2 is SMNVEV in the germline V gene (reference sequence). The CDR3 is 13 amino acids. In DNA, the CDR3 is TGTGCCAGCAGTGGCCGACAGGGAACTGAAGCTTTCTTT. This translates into CASSGRQGTEAFF.

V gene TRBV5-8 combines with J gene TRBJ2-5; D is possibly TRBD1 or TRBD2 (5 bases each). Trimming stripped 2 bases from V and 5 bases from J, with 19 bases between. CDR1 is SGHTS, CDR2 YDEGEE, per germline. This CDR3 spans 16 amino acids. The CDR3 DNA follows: TGTGCCAGCAGCTTCGCCGGGACCCCTAAGTGGGAGACCCAGTACTTC. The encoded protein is CASSFAGTPKWETQYF.

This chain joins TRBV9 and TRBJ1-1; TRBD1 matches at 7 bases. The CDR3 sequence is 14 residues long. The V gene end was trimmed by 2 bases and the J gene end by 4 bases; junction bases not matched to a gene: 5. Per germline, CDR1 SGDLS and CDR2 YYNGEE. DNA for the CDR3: TGTGCCAGCAGCGTGACAGGGTTCGGCACTGAAGCTTTCTTT. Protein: CASSVTGFGTEAFF.

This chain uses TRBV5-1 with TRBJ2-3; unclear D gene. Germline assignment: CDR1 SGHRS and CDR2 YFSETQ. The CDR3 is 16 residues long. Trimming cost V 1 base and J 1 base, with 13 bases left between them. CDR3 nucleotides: TGCGCCAGCAGCTTGTCAGCGACCGGGCGCACAGATACGCAGTATTTT. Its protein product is CASSLSATGRTDTQYF.

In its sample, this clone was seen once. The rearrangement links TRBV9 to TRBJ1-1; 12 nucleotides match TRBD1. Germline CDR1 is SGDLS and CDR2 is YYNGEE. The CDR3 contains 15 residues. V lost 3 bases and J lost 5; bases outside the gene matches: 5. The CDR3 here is CASSDWDRGRTEAFF. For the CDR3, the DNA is TGTGCCAGCAGCGACTGGGACAGGGGGCGGACTGAAGCTTTCTTT.

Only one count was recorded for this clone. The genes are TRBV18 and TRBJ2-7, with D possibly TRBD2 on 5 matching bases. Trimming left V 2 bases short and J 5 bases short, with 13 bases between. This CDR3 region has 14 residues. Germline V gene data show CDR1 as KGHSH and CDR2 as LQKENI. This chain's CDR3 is CASSPSAGEDEQYF. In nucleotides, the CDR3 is TGTGCCAGCTCACCATCCGCGGGCGAAGACGAGCAGTACTTC.

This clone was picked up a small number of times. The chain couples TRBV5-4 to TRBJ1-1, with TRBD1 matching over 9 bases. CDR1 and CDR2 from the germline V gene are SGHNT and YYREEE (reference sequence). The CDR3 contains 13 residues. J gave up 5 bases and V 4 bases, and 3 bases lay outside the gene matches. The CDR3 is CASSTDRGTEAFF. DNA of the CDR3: TGTGCCAGCAGCACGGACAGGGGAACTGAAGCTTTCTTT.

Here the CDR3 reads CASSLRITSGTYKETQYF. For the CDR3, the DNA is TGTGCCAGCAGTTTAAGGATCACTAGCGGGACATATAAAGAGACCCAGTACTTC. The chain recombines TRBV27 with TRBJ2-5; 10 nucleotides agree with TRBD2. This CDR3 contains 18 residues. J was trimmed by 3 bases and V by 2 bases; bases with no gene match: 12. Germline CDR1 is MNHEY and CDR2 is SMNVEV (reference sequence).

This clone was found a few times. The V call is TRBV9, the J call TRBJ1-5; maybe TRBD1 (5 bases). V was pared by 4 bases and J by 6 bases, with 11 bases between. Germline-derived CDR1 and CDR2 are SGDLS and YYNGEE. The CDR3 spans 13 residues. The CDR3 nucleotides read TGTGCCAGCAGCAAGTTGGGGGGTCAGCCCCAGCATTTT. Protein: CASSKLGGQPQHF.